The present T cell receptor (beta chain) was sequenced within a study of shared clonotypes between healthy human individuals. Sequencing used immunoSEQ multiplex PCR; TCRdb keeps in-frame clones, though not all of them. The top ten clones hold around 1.7% of a sample with roughly 2.1 million clones, about 93% of them seen once. This clone was counted a single time. Antigen: not known. Naive CD8 cells, CD45RO-negative and positively selected for CCR7, excluded terminally differentiated effector memory CD45RA+ cells. J was trimmed by 8 bases and V by 1 base; bases with no gene match: 7. This CDR3 contains 16 residues. CDR1 is MNHEY, CDR2 SMNVEV, per germline (reference sequence). The study, taken as a whole, reports: Depth of sequencing was expected to influence donor clonotype sharing. Naive CD4 clonotypes overlapped across a few donors at approximately 5.3%.

The J gene is TRBJ2-1, the V gene TRBV27, with 11 bases that match TRBD2. The sequence was obtained from a man aged 18 to 30 in good health. Some clones in this sample may be carry-over from other donors' samples. The sequencing sample was made of naive CD8+ T cells from PBMCs. Here the CDR3 reads CASSLLAGGPTDEQFF. As DNA, the CDR3 is TGTGCCAGCAGTTTATTAGCGGGAGGGCCCACCGATGAGCAGTTCTTC.